The subject of this entry is one T cell receptor (beta chain). V shed 0 bases, J shed 4 bases, and the junction held 3 bases outside the gene matches. CDR1 is SGDLS and CDR2 is YYNGEE in the germline V gene. This CDR3 is 17 amino acids long. This sample stems from a study of blood T cell repertoires in COVID-19. TCRdb's copy holds only in-frame clones and misses some; the assay was immunoSEQ multiplex PCR. The repertoire holds approximately 61,000 clones, with almost 90% as singletons. The chain combines TRBV9 with TRBJ2-3, with 15 bases that match TRBD2. This TCR came from an elderly woman with active COVID-19. The sample was peripheral blood. Here the CDR3 DNA reads TGTGCCAGCAGCGTAGAAGGGACTAGCGGGGGGTCAGATACGCAGTATTTT. Amino acid sequence: CASSVEGTSGGSDTQYF. The whole variable domain, remainder taken from reference TRBV9 and TRBJ2-3, is DSGVTQTPKHLITATGQRVTLRCSPRSGDLSVYWYQQSLDQGLQFLIQYYNGEERAKGNILERFSAQQFPDLHSELNLSSLELGDSALYFCASSVEGTSGGSDTQYFGPGTRLTVL.